Listed here are 8 T cell receptor beta chains from one sample, sequenced in a study of cytomegalovirus exposure and HLA in healthy donors. The PCR contained 60 Vbeta and 13 Jbeta primers. Produced via immunoSEQ multiplex PCR; TCRdb's table is partial and in-frame only. Of approximately 210,000 clones listed, around 85% were seen once; the top ten hold 1.5% to 2%. Specimen: PBMCs. The receptor source for this set is a young man in good health and CMV-seronegative.

The chain joins TRBV7-2 to TRBJ2-5, with unresolved D. The CDR3 is 14 amino acids. CDR1 and CDR2 (germline): SGHTA, FQGNSA. The ends were cut back, 5 bases at V and 6 bases at J, with 16 bases in the middle. CDR3 bases: TGTGCCAGCAGCCCCACAAACGGCGGAAAGACCCAGTACTTC. This translates into CASSPTNGGKTQYF.

The chain recombines TRBV5-1 with TRBJ1-3; 7 positions match TRBD1. Germline assignment: CDR1 SGHRS and CDR2 YFSETQ. V lost 4 bases, J lost 1 base, and 2 bases stayed unmatched. The CDR3 is 14 residues long. CDR3 region: CASSRGQSGNTIYF. The CDR3, as DNA: TGCGCCAGCAGCAGGGGACAGTCTGGAAACACCATATATTTT.

CDR3 bases: TGCGCCAGCAGCTTATCTAGCGGGGGGGCAACAGATACGCAGTATTTT. Amino acid sequence: CASSLSSGGATDTQYF. This chain connects TRBV5-1 to TRBJ2-3; 12 bases are shared with TRBD2. CDR3 size: 16 residues. Germline CDR1 reads SGHRS; CDR2 reads YFSETQ. After removal of 2 bases from V and 3 bases from J, the junction contained 4 bases not matched to a gene.

The rearrangement uses TRBV18 and TRBJ2-2, with TRBD1 as a possible D gene (6 bases). CDR3 length equals 15 residues. V lost 2 bases and J 0 bases, leaving 7 bases between the germline ends. In germline, CDR1 is KGHSH, CDR2 LQKENI. This CDR3 is CASSPEGANTGELFF. The CDR3, as DNA: TGTGCCAGCTCACCAGAGGGGGCGAACACCGGGGAGCTGTTTTTT.

This rearrangement joins TRBV7-6 to TRBJ2-7; TRBD2 is a possible D gene (5 bases). The CDR3 is 15 residues long. Trimming removed 4 bases from V and 0 bases from J, with 13 bases in between. CDR1 and CDR2 from the germline V gene are SGHVS and FNYEAQ. CDR3 DNA: TGTGCCAGCAGCTCCCTCCTAGCAGTCTCCTACGAGCAGTACTTC. Its translation is CASSSLLAVSYEQYF.

The genes are TRBV27 and TRBJ2-3; 12 bases are a match to TRBD2. Germline-derived CDR1 and CDR2 are MNHEY and SMNVEV (reference sequence). V lost 2 bases, J lost 4 bases, and 1 base stayed unmatched. This CDR3 contains 15 residues. CDR3 sequence (DNA): TGTGCCAGCAGTTTACTAGCGGGAGGGCCAGATACGCAGTATTTT. Its translation is CASSLLAGGPDTQYF.

The V call is TRBV11-2, the J call TRBJ2-3, with a tentative D call TRBD1 (7 bases). V lost 4 bases and J 15 bases, leaving 23 bases between the germline ends. CDR1 and CDR2 from the germline V gene are SGHAT and FQNNGV. The CDR3 runs 14 residues. CDR3 nucleotide sequence: TGTGCCAGCAGCTCTCTCTTGGAGGGGGCGCGAATATATTTT. Amino acid sequence: CASSSLLEGARIYF. The variable domain in full, with the rest retrieved from reference TRBV11-2 and TRBJ2-3, is EAGVAQSPRYKIIEKRQSVAFWCNPISGHATLYWYQQILGQGPKLLIQFQNNGVVDDSQLPKDRFSAERLKGVDSTLKIQPAKLEDSAVYLCASSSLLEGARIYFGPGTRLTVL.

The V and J genes are TRBV9 and TRBJ2-1; 8 nucleotides agree with TRBD2. The length of the CDR3 is 15 residues. Germline CDR1 and CDR2: SGDLS and YYNGEE. Trimming at V came to 0 bases and at J to 4 bases, leaving 3 bases not matched to a gene. The DNA of the CDR3 is TGTGCCAGCAGCGTAGTGGCTAGCGGGTACAATGAGCAGTTCTTC. It specifies CASSVVASGYNEQFF. Drawing the rest from reference TRBV9 and TRBJ2-1, the complete variable domain is DSGVTQTPKHLITATGQRVTLRCSPRSGDLSVYWYQQSLDQGLQFLIQYYNGEERAKGNILERFSAQQFPDLHSELNLSSLELGDSALYFCASSVVASGYNEQFFGPGTRLTVL.